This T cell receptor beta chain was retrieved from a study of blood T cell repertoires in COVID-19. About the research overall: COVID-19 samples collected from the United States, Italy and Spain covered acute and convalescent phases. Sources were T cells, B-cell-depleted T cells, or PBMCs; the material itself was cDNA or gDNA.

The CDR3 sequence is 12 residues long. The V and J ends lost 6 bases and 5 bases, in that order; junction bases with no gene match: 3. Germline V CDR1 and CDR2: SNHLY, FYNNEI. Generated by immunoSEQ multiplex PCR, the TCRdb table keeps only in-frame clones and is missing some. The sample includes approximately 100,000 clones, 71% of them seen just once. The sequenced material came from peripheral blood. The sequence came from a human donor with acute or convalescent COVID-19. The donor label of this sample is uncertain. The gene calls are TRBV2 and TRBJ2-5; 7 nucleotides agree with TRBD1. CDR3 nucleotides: TGTGCCAGCAGGGACAGGCTGGAGACCCAGTACTTC. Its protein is CASRDRLETQYF.